These 9 T cell receptor beta chains share one sample of origin, sequenced in a study of T-cell reconstitution after alpha-beta-depleted transplantation in children. Preparing the TCRbeta library involved the use of unique molecular identifiers. A single record per CDR3 protein comes from TCRdb applying MiXCR to the PCR reads. The top ten hold 20% to 25% of the sample, which has about 98,000 distinct CDR3 sequences, about 22% seen once. The sequenced sample was PBMCs, obtained before TCRalphabeta/CD19-depleted stem cell transplant. Receptors were obtained from a boy aged 2 to 9 with acute lymphoblastic leukemia, due to receive a stem cell transplant.

About this clonotype itself: An end of the junction does not agree with germline; a read error may underlie this. The chain is built from TRBV28 and TRBJ2-1, with TRBD2 as a possible D gene (5 bases). This CDR3 is built from 14 residues. The V gene's germline CDR1 is MDHEN and CDR2 SYDVKM. As DNA, the CDR3 is TGTGCCAGCACCTCTGGACTGCCCCCCAATGAGCACTTCTTC. It yields the protein CASTSGLPPNEHFF.

Only a few counts were recorded for this clonotype. V gene TRBV7-8 combines with J gene TRBJ1-5; no definite D call. The CDR3 is made up of 12 amino acids. CDR1 and CDR2 from the germline V gene are SGHVS and FQNEAQ. Trimming removed 2 bases from V and 5 bases from J, with 4 bases in between. As DNA, the CDR3 is TGTGCCAGCAGCTTACCAGATCAGCCCCAGCATTTT. The encoded protein is CASSLPDQPQHF.

This clonotype turned up a few times. This rearrangement joins TRBV7-7 to TRBJ2-2, with D possibly matching TRBD1 (5 bases). V shed 5 bases and J shed 1 base, with 14 bases lying between them. CDR1 SSHAT and CDR2 FNYEAQ come from the germline V gene (reference sequence). This CDR3 has 16 residues. The CDR3 reads CASSQGVMMNTGELFF. In DNA form, the CDR3 reads TGTGCCAGCAGCCAGGGCGTAATGATGAACACCGGGGAGCTGTTTTTT. Complete variable domain (other parts from reference TRBV7-7 and TRBJ2-2): GAGVSQSPRYKVTKRGQDVTLRCDPISSHATLYWYQQALGQGPEFLTYFNYEAQPDKSGLPSDRFSAERPEGSISTLTIQRTEQRDSAMYRCASSQGVMMNTGELFFGEGSRLTVL.

This clonotype was recorded at least ten times. The junction departs from germline at one end; a sequencing error may be responsible. The J gene is TRBJ2-1, the V gene TRBV29-1; either TRBD1 or TRBD2 may supply D (5 bases each). Per germline, CDR1 SQVTM and CDR2 ANQGSEA. The CDR3 contains 9 residues. As DNA, the CDR3 is TGCAGCGTCGGTTTTCGGGGCAGCTTC. Translated: CSVGFRGSF.

J is TRBJ2-5 and V is TRBV20-1; no clear D gene. The CDR3 contains 13 residues. Trimming cost V 1 base and J 5 bases, with 11 bases left between them. Germline loops: CDR1 DFQATT, CDR2 SNEGSKA (reference sequence). The CDR3 region is CSARGRLGETQYF. CDR3 nucleotide sequence: TGCAGTGCTAGAGGAAGGCTGGGGGAGACCCAGTACTTC.

This clonotype has a single count. The genes are TRBV2 and TRBJ1-5; D unclear. CDR1 is SNHLY and CDR2 is FYNNEI in the germline V gene. Trimming left V 5 bases short and J 3 bases short, with 23 bases between. This CDR3 is built from 18 residues. CDR3 nucleotide sequence: TGTGCCAGCAGTCAATCCCATCTCGGCCACTCCTTCAATCAGCCCCAGCATTTT. Protein product: CASSQSHLGHSFNQPQHF.

The V call is TRBV20-1, the J call TRBJ2-5, with 11 bases aligning to TRBD2. Germline trimming cut 5 bases from V and 4 bases from J; bases unmatched to any gene: 9. The CDR3 has 15 residues. Germline V gene lookup returns CDR1 DFQATT and CDR2 SNEGSKA (reference sequence). The CDR3: CSAGTSGGVGETQYF. The CDR3 coding sequence is TGCAGTGCTGGGACTAGCGGAGGAGTTGGAGAGACCCAGTACTTC.

V is TRBV9 and J is TRBJ1-1; tentatively, D is TRBD1 (6 bases). Trimming pared 0 bases from V and 5 bases from J, leaving 14 bases between. This CDR3 has 15 residues. Germline CDR1 and CDR2: SGDLS and YYNGEE. CDR3 DNA: TGTGCCAGCAGCGTAGGGGGACACTCCGAGACTGAAGCTTTCTTT. Residues: CASSVGGHSETEAFF.

This clonotype came up many times. The chain combines TRBV9 with TRBJ2-2, with 7 bases lining up with TRBD2. Germline trimming cut 3 bases from V and 5 bases from J; bases unmatched to any gene: 7. CDR1 is SGDLS, CDR2 YYNGEE, per germline. The CDR3 is made up of 15 amino acids. CDR3 bases: TGTGCCAGCAGCGCTAGCGGTGTACTTACCGGGGAGCTGTTTTTT. As protein: CASSASGVLTGELFF.